This T cell receptor beta chain is from a study of cytomegalovirus exposure and HLA in healthy donors. With respect to this clone: Its antigen is currently unknown.

Study results and caveats: Donors were assumed by presence/absence analyses to have roughly uniform sequencing depth.

PCR amplification relied on 60 Vbeta primers (plus 13 Jbeta primers). TCRdb's copy holds only in-frame clones and misses some; the assay was immunoSEQ multiplex PCR. The sample shows about 77,000 clones, and 12% to 15% sits with its ten largest clones. Sequences were obtained from PBMCs. The origin of this receptor is a man aged 45-65 years in good health and CMV-seropositive.

For the CDR3, the DNA is TGTGCTAGTGGTATTGCAGAGGGTGCCACTGAAGCTTTCTTT. This codes for CASGIAEGATEAFF. V and J are TRBV12-5 and TRBJ1-1; the D is unclear. With 5 bases removed from V and 4 bases from J, the gap between germline ends came to 14 bases. CDR1 and CDR2 from the germline V gene are LGHNT and FRNRAP. The CDR3 has 14 residues. Based on the CDR3 plus reference TRBV12-5 and TRBJ1-1, the full variable domain is DARVTQTPRHKVTEMGQEVTMRCQPILGHNTVFWYRQTMMQGLELLAYFRNRAPLDDSGMPKDRFSAEMPDATLATLKIQPSEPRDSAVYFCASGIAEGATEAFFGQGTRLTVV.